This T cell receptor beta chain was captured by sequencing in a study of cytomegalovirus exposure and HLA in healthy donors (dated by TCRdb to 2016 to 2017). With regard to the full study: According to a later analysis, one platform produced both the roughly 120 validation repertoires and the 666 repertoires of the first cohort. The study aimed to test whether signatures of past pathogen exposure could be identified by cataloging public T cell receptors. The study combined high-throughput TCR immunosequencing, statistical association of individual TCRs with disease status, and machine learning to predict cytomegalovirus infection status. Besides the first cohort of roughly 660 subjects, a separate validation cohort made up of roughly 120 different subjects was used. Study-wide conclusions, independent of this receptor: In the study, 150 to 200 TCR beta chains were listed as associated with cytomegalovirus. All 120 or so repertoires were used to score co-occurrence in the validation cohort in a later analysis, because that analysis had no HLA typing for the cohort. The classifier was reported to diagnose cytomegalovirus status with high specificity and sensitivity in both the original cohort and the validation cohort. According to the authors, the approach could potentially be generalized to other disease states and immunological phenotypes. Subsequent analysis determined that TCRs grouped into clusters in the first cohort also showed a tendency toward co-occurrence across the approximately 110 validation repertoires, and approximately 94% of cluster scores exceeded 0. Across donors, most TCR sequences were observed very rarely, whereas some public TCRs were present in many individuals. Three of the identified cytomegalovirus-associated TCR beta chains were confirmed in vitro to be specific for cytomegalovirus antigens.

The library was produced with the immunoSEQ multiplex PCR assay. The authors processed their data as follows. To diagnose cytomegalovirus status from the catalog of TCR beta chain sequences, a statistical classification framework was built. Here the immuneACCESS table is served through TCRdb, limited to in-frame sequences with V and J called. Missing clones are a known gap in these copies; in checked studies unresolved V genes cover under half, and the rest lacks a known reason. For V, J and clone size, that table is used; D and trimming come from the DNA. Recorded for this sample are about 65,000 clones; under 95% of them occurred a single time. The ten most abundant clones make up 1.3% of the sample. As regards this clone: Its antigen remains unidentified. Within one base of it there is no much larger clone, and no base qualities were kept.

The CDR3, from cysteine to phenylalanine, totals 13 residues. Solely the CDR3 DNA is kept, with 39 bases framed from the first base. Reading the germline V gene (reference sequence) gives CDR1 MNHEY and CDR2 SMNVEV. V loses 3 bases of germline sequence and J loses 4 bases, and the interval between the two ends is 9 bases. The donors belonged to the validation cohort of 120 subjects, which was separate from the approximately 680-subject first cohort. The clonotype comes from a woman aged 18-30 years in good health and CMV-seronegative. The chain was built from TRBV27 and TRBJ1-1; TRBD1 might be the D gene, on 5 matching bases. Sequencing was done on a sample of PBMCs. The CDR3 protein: CASSFRGTTEAFF. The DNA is TGTGCCAGCAGTTTCCGGGGGACCACTGAAGCTTTCTTT.